Listed below are T cell receptor beta chains from one sample, sequenced in a study of tumor-infiltrating lymphocytes in oesophageal squamous cell carcinoma. One entry per CDR3 protein results from TCRdb running MiXCR on the PCR reads. This sample has around 13,000 distinct CDR3 sequences, with roughly 60% found just once. Sequencing input: esophageal tumor tissue. The receptors here all came from a female donor with esophageal squamous cell carcinoma. The CDR3 runs from the conserved cysteine through the conserved F or W. The D gene is left open where the match is weak. Only some rows state a clone size, as once, few, many or a class for expanded clones.

d_gene: -
len: 13
abundance: -
j_gene: TRBJ2-5
v_gene: TRBV7-6
CDR3aa: CASSLVSQETQYF
CDR3nt: TGTGCTAGCAGCTTAGTTTCCCAAGAGACCCAGTACTTC

d_gene: -
len: 16
abundance: -
j_gene: TRBJ2-1
v_gene: TRBV7-9
CDR3aa: CASSSMLADTVGEQFF
CDR3nt: TGTGCCAGCAGCTCTATGTTAGCGGATACAGTGGGTGAGCAGTTCTTC

d_gene: -
len: 12
abundance: few
j_gene: TRBJ2-7
v_gene: TRBV7-8
CDR3aa: CASSLVWGYSYF
CDR3nt: TGTGCCAGCAGCTTAGTTTGGGGCTATTCGTACTTC

d_gene: -
len: 13
abundance: -
j_gene: TRBJ1-3
v_gene: TRBV6-6
CDR3aa: CARSSELGNTIYF
CDR3nt: TGTGCCAGGAGTTCGGAACTTGGAAACACCATATATTTT

d_gene: TRBD2
len: 14
abundance: -
j_gene: TRBJ2-1
v_gene: TRBV4-2
CDR3aa: CASSPFRREVEQFF
CDR3nt: TGTGCCAGCAGCCCCTTTAGGCGGGAGGTGGAGCAGTTCTTC

d_gene: -
len: 15
abundance: once
j_gene: TRBJ1-1
v_gene: TRBV12-3/TRBV12-4
CDR3aa: CASSNQQVMNTEAFF
CDR3nt: TGTGCCAGCAGTAACCAACAGGTGATGAACACTGAAGCTTTCTTT

d_gene: TRBD1
len: 15
abundance: -
j_gene: TRBJ2-7
v_gene: TRBV7-8
CDR3aa: CASSPRGQGIYEQYF
CDR3nt: TGTGCCAGCAGCCCGAGGGGACAGGGGATATACGAGCAGTACTTC

d_gene: -
len: 13
abundance: -
j_gene: TRBJ1-1
v_gene: TRBV6-6
CDR3aa: CASSHRENTEAFF
CDR3nt: TGTGCCAGCAGCCACAGGGAAAACACTGAAGCTTTCTTT

d_gene: -
len: 15
abundance: -
j_gene: TRBJ2-1
v_gene: TRBV7-6
CDR3aa: CASSSPARSYNEQFF
CDR3nt: TGTGCCAGCAGCTCCCCCGCGCGGAGCTACAATGAGCAGTTCTTC

d_gene: TRBD2
len: 15
abundance: -
j_gene: TRBJ2-7
v_gene: TRBV12-3/TRBV12-4
CDR3aa: CASSLASGIGNEQYF
CDR3nt: TGTGCCAGCAGTTTAGCTAGCGGGATAGGTAACGAGCAGTACTTC

d_gene: TRBD2
len: 15
abundance: -
j_gene: TRBJ2-7
v_gene: TRBV27
CDR3aa: CASSKLAGGHNEQYF
CDR3nt: TGTGCCAGCAGTAAGCTAGCGGGAGGGCACAATGAGCAGTACTTC

d_gene: -
len: 14
abundance: -
j_gene: TRBJ2-7
v_gene: TRBV7-8
CDR3aa: CASSFDRNSYEQYF
CDR3nt: TGTGCCAGCAGCTTCGACAGGAACTCCTACGAGCAGTACTTC

d_gene: -
len: 15
abundance: -
j_gene: TRBJ2-7
v_gene: TRBV28
CDR3aa: CASSSSGSRSYEQYF
CDR3nt: TGTGCCAGCAGCTCCTCTGGGAGCCGCTCCTACGAGCAGTACTTC

d_gene: TRBD2
len: 15
abundance: once
j_gene: TRBJ2-3
v_gene: TRBV12-3/TRBV12-4
CDR3aa: CASSLRLAGDDTQYF
CDR3nt: TGTGCCAGCAGTTTAAGACTAGCGGGAGACGATACGCAGTATTTT

d_gene: -
len: 13
abundance: -
j_gene: TRBJ2-5
v_gene: TRBV7-8
CDR3aa: CASSATGEETQYF
CDR3nt: TGTGCCAGCAGCGCTACAGGAGAGGAGACCCAGTACTTC

d_gene: -
len: 13
abundance: once
j_gene: TRBJ2-3
v_gene: TRBV27
CDR3aa: CASTLLSTDTQYF
CDR3nt: TGTGCCAGCACCCTCCTTAGCACAGATACGCAGTATTTT

d_gene: -
len: 13
abundance: -
j_gene: TRBJ2-5
v_gene: TRBV7-3
CDR3aa: CASSLNGEETQYF
CDR3nt: TGTGCCAGCAGCTTAAACGGAGAAGAGACCCAGTACTTC

d_gene: -
len: 12
abundance: -
j_gene: TRBJ1-2
v_gene: TRBV12-3/TRBV12-4
CDR3aa: CASRPPGDGYTF
CDR3nt: TGTGCCAGCAGGCCGCCGGGAGATGGCTACACCTTC

d_gene: -
len: 15
abundance: medium-sized
j_gene: TRBJ2-7
v_gene: TRBV7-2
CDR3aa: CASSLTTKPSYEQYF
CDR3nt: TGTGCCAGCAGCTTAACAACAAAACCCTCCTACGAGCAGTACTTC

d_gene: TRBD2
len: 16
abundance: -
j_gene: TRBJ2-5
v_gene: TRBV12-3/TRBV12-4
CDR3aa: CASSLTSGGLQETQYF
CDR3nt: TGTGCCAGCAGTCTGACTAGCGGGGGGCTCCAAGAGACCCAGTACTTC

d_gene: -
len: 14
abundance: -
j_gene: TRBJ2-3
v_gene: TRBV7-2
CDR3aa: CASSLGIGTDTQYF
CDR3nt: TGTGCCAGCAGCTTAGGCATAGGCACAGATACGCAGTATTTT

d_gene: TRBD2
len: 15
abundance: -
j_gene: TRBJ2-5
v_gene: TRBV7-6
CDR3aa: CASSFRRGSQETQYF
CDR3nt: TGTGCCAGCAGCTTTCGGCGGGGGAGTCAAGAGACCCAGTACTTC

d_gene: -
len: 14
abundance: once
j_gene: TRBJ2-5
v_gene: TRBV7-2
CDR3aa: CASSLNGRQETQYF
CDR3nt: TGTGCCAGCAGCTTAAATGGGCGGCAGGAGACCCAGTACTTC

d_gene: -
len: 12
abundance: -
j_gene: TRBJ2-1
v_gene: TRBV28
CDR3aa: CASSLKINEQFF
CDR3nt: TGTGCCAGCAGTTTAAAAATAAATGAGCAGTTCTTC

d_gene: TRBD2
len: 15
abundance: -
j_gene: TRBJ2-7
v_gene: TRBV6-5
CDR3aa: CASSETSGSSYEQYF
CDR3nt: TGTGCCAGCAGTGAAACTAGCGGTAGCTCCTACGAGCAGTACTTC

d_gene: -
len: 13
abundance: medium-sized
j_gene: TRBJ2-1
v_gene: TRBV7-9
CDR3aa: CASSLASLAEQFF
CDR3nt: TGTGCCAGCAGCTTAGCGTCGCTAGCGGAGCAGTTCTTC

d_gene: -
len: 14
abundance: -
j_gene: TRBJ1-4
v_gene: TRBV7-2
CDR3aa: CASSRDRINEKLFF
CDR3nt: TGTGCCAGCAGCCGCGACAGGATAAATGAAAAACTGTTTTTT

d_gene: -
len: 16
abundance: -
j_gene: TRBJ2-3
v_gene: TRBV12-3/TRBV12-4
CDR3aa: CASSPLGVPSTDTQYF
CDR3nt: TGTGCCAGCAGTCCTTTAGGGGTCCCTAGCACAGATACGCAGTATTTT

d_gene: -
len: 12
abundance: -
j_gene: TRBJ2-2
v_gene: TRBV28
CDR3aa: CATIKNTGELFF
CDR3nt: TGTGCCACCATAAAGAACACCGGGGAGCTGTTTTTT

d_gene: TRBD1
len: 14
abundance: -
j_gene: TRBJ2-2
v_gene: TRBV7-6
CDR3aa: CASSSRQGSGELFF
CDR3nt: TGTGCCAGCAGCTCAAGACAGGGTTCCGGGGAGCTGTTTTTT

d_gene: TRBD2
len: 15
abundance: -
j_gene: TRBJ2-1
v_gene: TRBV7-3
CDR3aa: CASSRWAGEGNEQFF
CDR3nt: TGTGCCAGCAGCCGGTGGGCGGGAGAGGGAAATGAGCAGTTCTTC

d_gene: -
len: 12
abundance: -
j_gene: TRBJ2-1
v_gene: TRBV27
CDR3aa: CASIRRDNEQFF
CDR3nt: TGTGCCAGCATCCGGCGGGACAATGAGCAGTTCTTC

d_gene: -
len: 19
abundance: few
j_gene: TRBJ2-6
v_gene: TRBV7-8
CDR3aa: CASSLVWGYSPSGANVLTF
CDR3nt: TGTGCCAGCAGCTTAGTTTGGGGATACTCCCCCTCTGGGGCCAACGTCCTGACTTTC

d_gene: -
len: 20
abundance: -
j_gene: TRBJ2-1
v_gene: TRBV7-6
CDR3aa: CASSTRGQGTLAGRNNEQFF
CDR3nt: TGTGCCAGCAGCACGAGAGGACAGGGAACTCTAGCGGGACGGAACAATGAGCAGTTCTTC

d_gene: -
len: 14
abundance: -
j_gene: TRBJ2-3
v_gene: TRBV7-8
CDR3aa: CASSPEDEAYEQFF
CDR3nt: TGTGCCAGCAGCCCCGAGGACGAGGCCTACGAGCAGTTCTTT

d_gene: TRBD2
len: 15
abundance: -
j_gene: TRBJ2-3
v_gene: TRBV7-3
CDR3aa: CASSFLAGGTDTQYF
CDR3nt: TGTGCCAGCAGCTTCTTAGCGGGAGGTACAGATACGCAGTATTTT

d_gene: -
len: 16
abundance: -
j_gene: TRBJ2-5
v_gene: TRBV6-1
CDR3aa: CASSRTPLDFQETQYF
CDR3nt: TGTGCCAGCAGCAGAACACCTCTCGACTTCCAAGAGACCCAGTACTTC

d_gene: -
len: 15
abundance: -
j_gene: TRBJ2-3
v_gene: TRBV7-3
CDR3aa: CASSPGGGPTDTQYF
CDR3nt: TGTGCCAGCAGCCCCGGGGGAGGCCCCACAGATACGCAGTATTTT

d_gene: TRBD1
len: 13
abundance: once
j_gene: TRBJ1-1
v_gene: TRBV27
CDR3aa: CASKDRARTEAFF
CDR3nt: TGTGCCAGCAAGGACAGGGCGAGGACTGAAGCTTTCTTT

d_gene: -
len: 14
abundance: few
j_gene: TRBJ2-6
v_gene: TRBV25-1
CDR3aa: CASTNRAGANVLTF
CDR3nt: TGTGCCAGCACGAACAGGGCTGGGGCCAACGTCCTGACTTTC

d_gene: TRBD2
len: 18
abundance: -
j_gene: TRBJ2-1
v_gene: TRBV7-2
CDR3aa: CASSLASTAGTSLNEQFF
CDR3nt: TGTGCCAGCAGCTTAGCGAGTACCGCCGGGACTAGCCTCAATGAGCAGTTCTTC

d_gene: -
len: 14
abundance: many
j_gene: TRBJ2-7
v_gene: TRBV11-2
CDR3aa: CASSLEVGFYEQYF
CDR3nt: TGTGCCAGCAGCTTAGAGGTGGGATTTTACGAGCAGTACTTC

d_gene: TRBD2
len: 16
abundance: -
j_gene: TRBJ2-3
v_gene: TRBV24-1
CDR3aa: CATSDSGGPGTDTQYF
CDR3nt: TGTGCCACCAGTGATTCGGGGGGTCCCGGCACAGATACGCAGTATTTT

d_gene: TRBD1
len: 15
abundance: -
j_gene: TRBJ2-3
v_gene: TRBV7-3
CDR3aa: CASSSTGINTDTQYF
CDR3nt: TGTGCCAGCAGCTCGACAGGGATAAACACAGATACGCAGTATTTT

d_gene: -
len: 13
abundance: -
j_gene: TRBJ2-7
v_gene: TRBV7-6
CDR3aa: CASSLTTGYEQYF
CDR3nt: TGTGCCAGCAGCTTAACAACGGGGTACGAGCAGTACTTC

d_gene: -
len: 14
abundance: many
j_gene: TRBJ1-2
v_gene: TRBV5-1
CDR3aa: CASSLDRENYGYTF
CDR3nt: TGCGCCAGCAGCTTGGACAGGGAGAACTATGGCTACACCTTC

d_gene: -
len: 11
abundance: -
j_gene: TRBJ1-2
v_gene: TRBV10-2
CDR3aa: CASRVNDGYTF
CDR3nt: TGCGCCAGCAGGGTGAATGATGGCTACACCTTC

d_gene: -
len: 14
abundance: -
j_gene: TRBJ2-5
v_gene: TRBV12-3/TRBV12-4
CDR3aa: CASSLELYGETQYF
CDR3nt: TGTGCCAGCAGTCTAGAGTTGTATGGGGAGACCCAGTACTTC

d_gene: -
len: 14
abundance: -
j_gene: TRBJ1-4
v_gene: TRBV7-4
CDR3aa: CASSPRTTNEKLFF
CDR3nt: TGTGCCAGCAGCCCTAGAACAACTAATGAAAAACTGTTTTTT

d_gene: -
len: 13
abundance: once
j_gene: TRBJ1-2
v_gene: TRBV28
CDR3aa: CASSWPQQGGYTF
CDR3nt: TGTGCCAGCAGTTGGCCCCAACAGGGCGGCTACACCTTC

d_gene: -
len: 15
abundance: -
j_gene: TRBJ2-5
v_gene: TRBV7-4
CDR3aa: CASSSGPRKQETQYF
CDR3nt: TGTGCCAGCAGCTCAGGCCCGAGAAAACAAGAGACCCAGTACTTC